Presented here are 3 T cell receptor beta chains from one specimen sequenced in a study of T cells in Graves' hyperthyroidism and ophthalmopathy. Using RNA transcripts as the source, TCR beta CDR3 regions were amplified. Carried out on the TCR CDR3, a first-round RT-PCR used the HTBI primer set. TCRdb ran MiXCR on the multiplex PCR reads and lists one entry per CDR3 protein. The data contain 500,000 or so distinct CDR3 sequences, 16% of them singletons. The sample consisted of blood. The receptor source for this set is a woman aged 25 to 39 with Graves' ophthalmopathy.

This chain connects TRBV5-1 to TRBJ2-1, with D perhaps matching TRBD2 (6 bases). Trimming left V 0 bases short and J 8 bases short, with 15 bases between. The CDR3 has 15 amino acids. The germline V gene has CDR1 SGHRS and CDR2 YFSETQ. CDR3 bases: TGCGCCAGCAGCTTGGCCCAGGGAGGAAGGCATGAGCAGTTCTTC. It encodes CASSLAQGGRHEQFF.

This clonotype was counted between two and nine times. The chain links TRBV9 to TRBJ2-2, with TRBD2 identical over 9 bases. The germline CDR1 and CDR2 sequences are SGDLS and YYNGEE. V dropped 4 bases and J dropped 3; count of bases not matched to a gene: 7. The CDR3 has 16 amino acids. The CDR3 region is CASSPRLADYTGELFF. CDR3 bases: TGTGCCAGCAGCCCTCGACTAGCGGATTACACCGGGGAGCTGTTTTTT.

This clonotype was seen repeatedly, ten times or more. The V gene is TRBV28, the J gene TRBJ1-6; D perhaps matches TRBD1 (5 bases). Trimming cost V 5 bases and J 7 bases, with 15 bases left between them. CDR1 is MDHEN and CDR2 is SYDVKM in the germline V gene. The CDR3 totals 15 residues. In nucleotides, the CDR3 is TGTGCCAGCAGTGATTCAACGGGGGGGAATTCACCCCTCCACTTT. Protein: CASSDSTGGNSPLHF.